This T cell receptor (beta chain) appears in the sequencing data of a study of blood T cell repertoires in COVID-19. As for the study in general: In each case, the material was cDNA or gDNA derived from T cells, B-cell-depleted T cells, or PBMCs.

In the source study's methods: From reference gene primer amplification, estimates of nucleated cell counts were derived. Assay: immunoSEQ multiplex PCR; the TCRdb copy retains only in-frame clones and omits some. V and J calls and clone size are copied from that table; D and trimming were computed from the DNA. Of around 300,000 clones listed, nearly 90% are singletons. The age range of participants was about 18 to 95 years, with residence in fewer than 25 US areas. Cohort assignment relied on participant-reported clinical history. The CDR3 runs 13 residues. Germline CDR1 LGHDT, CDR2 YNNKEL (reference sequence). V was cut by 0 bases and J by 7 bases, with 9 bases left in between. This clone has more than one count but fewer than ten.

The sequenced material came from PBMCs or T cells enriched from blood (not recorded which). The sequence derives from a woman aged 18-29 years with acute COVID-19. The chain couples TRBV3-1 (or the pseudogene TRBV3-2) to TRBJ1-2; D unresolved. CDR3: CASSQDGRAGYTF. The CDR3 coding sequence is TGTGCCAGCAGCCAAGACGGGAGGGCTGGCTACACCTTC.